This is a list of T cell receptor beta chains from one sample in a study of CD8 T cells in ankylosing spondylitis. TCRdb used MiXCR to reprocess the 5' RACE reads, holding one entry per CDR3 protein. This table holds fewer than 400,000 distinct CDR3 sequences, more than 20% found once. The sample was blood, either unsorted or a sorted T cell fraction (not recorded which). These receptors originate from a male donor with ankylosing spondylitis. CDR3s include the opening cysteine and the closing phenylalanine or tryptophan. A D gene is named only where the DNA matches it firmly. Clone size, where shown, is once, few, many, or a class for clones that have expanded.

V gene: TRBV3-1
D gene: .
J gene: TRBJ1-3
clone size: .
CDR3 protein: CASSQPVFSGNTIYF
CDR3 DNA: TGTGCCAGCAGCCAACCCGTTTTCTCTGGAAACACCATATATTTT

V gene: TRBV28
D gene: TRBD1
J gene: TRBJ1-2
clone size: few
CDR3 protein: CASSFYPGTGGEYGYTF
CDR3 DNA: TGTGCCAGCAGCTTTTACCCCGGGACAGGGGGTGAATATGGCTACACCTTC

V gene: TRBV9
D gene: .
J gene: TRBJ1-3
clone size: few
CDR3 protein: CASSAQGLGNTIYF
CDR3 DNA: TGTGCCAGCAGCGCCCAGGGTTTGGGAAACACCATATATTTT

V gene: TRBV20-1
D gene: TRBD2
J gene: TRBJ2-3
clone size: .
CDR3 protein: CSARQPSGSTDTQYF
CDR3 DNA: TGCAGTGCGAGACAGCCTAGCGGTAGCACAGATACGCAGTATTTT

V gene: TRBV5-1
D gene: .
J gene: TRBJ2-1
clone size: .
CDR3 protein: CASSDSRDVEQFF
CDR3 DNA: TGCGCCAGCAGCGATTCCAGGGATGTTGAGCAGTTCTTC

V gene: TRBV12-3/TRBV12-4
D gene: TRBD1
J gene: TRBJ1-4
clone size: .
CDR3 protein: CASSSTGRSANEKLFF
CDR3 DNA: TGTGCCAGCAGTTCGACAGGGAGGAGCGCTAATGAAAAACTGTTTTTT

V gene: TRBV28
D gene: TRBD1
J gene: TRBJ1-1
clone size: .
CDR3 protein: CASSADRVALTEAFF
CDR3 DNA: TGTGCCAGCAGTGCGGACAGGGTGGCACTCACTGAAGCTTTCTTT

V gene: TRBV4-1
D gene: .
J gene: TRBJ1-2
clone size: .
CDR3 protein: CASSQDEGNYGYTF
CDR3 DNA: TGCGCCAGCAGCCAAGACGAGGGAAACTATGGCTACACCTTC

V gene: TRBV29-1
D gene: .
J gene: TRBJ2-7
clone size: few
CDR3 protein: CSLRGSTGEQYF
CDR3 DNA: TGCAGCCTCCGTGGGAGTACCGGCGAGCAGTACTTC

V gene: TRBV27
D gene: TRBD1
J gene: TRBJ1-2
clone size: .
CDR3 protein: CASSPGTGPYGYTF
CDR3 DNA: TGTGCCAGCAGTCCCGGGACAGGTCCTTATGGCTACACCTTC

V gene: TRBV6-2/TRBV6-3
D gene: .
J gene: TRBJ2-2
clone size: .
CDR3 protein: CASLIDGTGELFF
CDR3 DNA: TGTGCCAGCCTAATCGATGGGACCGGGGAGCTGTTTTTT

V gene: TRBV3-1
D gene: TRBD2
J gene: TRBJ2-1
clone size: few
CDR3 protein: CASSLPLSGGDYNEQFF
CDR3 DNA: TGTGCCAGCAGCCTTCCCCTTTCTGGGGGGGACTACAATGAGCAGTTCTTC

V gene: TRBV29-1
D gene: TRBD2
J gene: TRBJ2-5
clone size: .
CDR3 protein: CSVGLAGGRETQYF
CDR3 DNA: TGCAGCGTGGGACTAGCGGGAGGGCGCGAGACCCAGTACTTC

V gene: TRBV5-1
D gene: .
J gene: TRBJ2-1
clone size: many
CDR3 protein: CASSLDRAGANEQFF
CDR3 DNA: TGCGCCAGCAGCTTGGATCGAGCGGGCGCCAATGAGCAGTTCTTC

V gene: TRBV2
D gene: TRBD1
J gene: TRBJ2-6
clone size: .
CDR3 protein: CASSPYRGTGANVLTF
CDR3 DNA: TGTGCCAGCAGCCCCTACAGGGGGACTGGGGCCAACGTCCTGACTTTC

V gene: TRBV25-1
D gene: .
J gene: TRBJ2-7
clone size: many
CDR3 protein: CASSEFEARGGYEQYF
CDR3 DNA: TGTGCCAGCAGTGAATTCGAGGCCAGGGGAGGATACGAGCAGTACTTC

V gene: TRBV7-2
D gene: TRBD1
J gene: TRBJ1-1
clone size: .
CDR3 protein: CASSLEGQGGAFF
CDR3 DNA: TGTGCCAGCAGCTTAGAGGGACAGGGGGGCGCTTTCTTT

V gene: TRBV7-9
D gene: TRBD2
J gene: TRBJ2-5
clone size: .
CDR3 protein: CASSDRGDQETQYF
CDR3 DNA: TGTGCCAGCAGCGACCGGGGGGACCAAGAGACCCAGTACTTC

V gene: TRBV5-1
D gene: .
J gene: TRBJ2-2
clone size: .
CDR3 protein: CASLKDRSGELFF
CDR3 DNA: TGCGCCAGCCTGAAGGATCGGTCCGGGGAGCTGTTTTTT

V gene: TRBV15
D gene: .
J gene: TRBJ2-1
clone size: .
CDR3 protein: CATSRDNGYEQFF
CDR3 DNA: TGTGCCACCAGCAGAGATAACGGATATGAGCAGTTCTTC

V gene: TRBV7-9
D gene: .
J gene: TRBJ1-1
clone size: few
CDR3 protein: CASSLLGGSVDTEAFF
CDR3 DNA: TGTGCCAGCAGCTTACTTGGGGGGTCCGTCGACACTGAAGCTTTCTTT

V gene: TRBV4-2
D gene: .
J gene: TRBJ2-7
clone size: .
CDR3 protein: CASSQVSGDSYEQYF
CDR3 DNA: TGTGCCAGCAGCCAAGTGTCCGGGGACTCCTACGAGCAGTACTTC

V gene: TRBV28
D gene: .
J gene: TRBJ2-1
clone size: few
CDR3 protein: CASRLQQSSYNEQFF
CDR3 DNA: TGTGCCAGCAGGCTACAGCAAAGCTCCTACAATGAGCAGTTCTTC

V gene: TRBV3-1
D gene: .
J gene: TRBJ1-2
clone size: .
CDR3 protein: CASSPNRLGGYYGYTF
CDR3 DNA: TGTGCCAGCAGCCCCAACCGTTTGGGGGGCTACTATGGCTACACCTTC

V gene: TRBV5-1
D gene: .
J gene: TRBJ1-1
clone size: many
CDR3 protein: CASSPTANTEAFF
CDR3 DNA: TGCGCCAGCAGCCCTACAGCGAACACTGAAGCTTTCTTT

V gene: TRBV5-1
D gene: TRBD2
J gene: TRBJ2-5
clone size: .
CDR3 protein: CASSLDGRRETQYF
CDR3 DNA: TGCGCCAGCAGCTTGGACGGGAGGAGAGAGACCCAGTACTTC

V gene: TRBV14
D gene: .
J gene: TRBJ1-1
clone size: .
CDR3 protein: CASSPGSTREAFF
CDR3 DNA: TGTGCCAGCAGCCCAGGATCGACCCGTGAAGCTTTCTTT

V gene: TRBV25-1
D gene: TRBD1
J gene: TRBJ2-1
clone size: .
CDR3 protein: CASSEKGKGAHEQFF
CDR3 DNA: TGTGCCAGCAGTGAAAAGGGGAAGGGGGCACATGAGCAGTTCTTC

V gene: TRBV9
D gene: .
J gene: TRBJ2-1
clone size: .
CDR3 protein: CASSVEGRTYNEQFF
CDR3 DNA: TGTGCCAGCAGCGTAGAGGGAAGAACCTACAATGAGCAGTTCTTC

V gene: TRBV24-1
D gene: TRBD2
J gene: TRBJ2-1
clone size: many
CDR3 protein: CATSENSGGYNEQFF
CDR3 DNA: TGTGCCACCAGTGAAAACAGCGGGGGGTACAATGAGCAGTTCTTC

V gene: TRBV10-3
D gene: TRBD2
J gene: TRBJ2-5
clone size: .
CDR3 protein: CAISESTASGQETQYF
CDR3 DNA: TGTGCCATCAGTGAGTCGACGGCTAGCGGGCAAGAGACCCAGTACTTC

V gene: TRBV20-1
D gene: TRBD2
J gene: TRBJ2-1
clone size: .
CDR3 protein: CSARTSTSSYNEQFF
CDR3 DNA: TGCAGTGCTAGGACTAGCACAAGCTCCTACAATGAGCAGTTCTTC

V gene: TRBV12-5
D gene: TRBD1
J gene: TRBJ1-1
clone size: .
CDR3 protein: CASGSQRDSRTEAFF
CDR3 DNA: TGTGCTAGTGGTTCGCAGCGGGACAGCCGCACTGAAGCTTTCTTT

V gene: TRBV19
D gene: TRBD2
J gene: TRBJ2-2
clone size: .
CDR3 protein: CASSLGLAAVGELFF
CDR3 DNA: TGTGCCAGTAGTCTAGGACTAGCTGCTGTCGGGGAGCTGTTTTTT

V gene: TRBV14
D gene: .
J gene: TRBJ2-3
clone size: .
CDR3 protein: CASSQVRTTDTQYF
CDR3 DNA: TGTGCCAGCAGCCAAGTTAGGACCACAGATACGCAGTATTTT

V gene: TRBV12-3/TRBV12-4
D gene: TRBD1
J gene: TRBJ1-6
clone size: few
CDR3 protein: CASSLGTGVSPLHF
CDR3 DNA: TGTGCCAGCAGTTTGGGGACAGGGGTGTCACCCCTCCACTTT

V gene: TRBV20-1
D gene: .
J gene: TRBJ1-5
clone size: .
CDR3 protein: CSARNPGANSNQPQHF
CDR3 DNA: TGCAGTGCGAGAAATCCCGGGGCAAATAGCAATCAGCCCCAGCATTTT

V gene: TRBV29-1
D gene: TRBD1
J gene: TRBJ2-7
clone size: few
CDR3 protein: CSVRSTGGLHEQYF
CDR3 DNA: TGCAGCGTACGATCTACAGGGGGTCTTCACGAGCAGTACTTC

V gene: TRBV28
D gene: TRBD1
J gene: TRBJ1-2
clone size: few
CDR3 protein: CASSGQGLTKGYGYTF
CDR3 DNA: TGTGCCAGCAGTGGACAGGGTTTAACAAAGGGCTATGGCTACACCTTC

V gene: TRBV20-1
D gene: .
J gene: TRBJ2-1
clone size: .
CDR3 protein: CSARKGLARYNEQFF
CDR3 DNA: TGCAGTGCTAGAAAAGGGCTAGCACGTTACAATGAGCAGTTCTTC

V gene: TRBV20-1
D gene: .
J gene: TRBJ1-4
clone size: .
CDR3 protein: CSARRGQGDEKLFF
CDR3 DNA: TGCAGTGCTAGACGCGGGCAGGGCGACGAAAAACTGTTTTTT

V gene: TRBV6-1
D gene: .
J gene: TRBJ1-3
clone size: few
CDR3 protein: CASSRYNSVGNTIYF
CDR3 DNA: TGTGCCAGCAGCCGCTATAACAGTGTCGGAAACACCATATATTTT

V gene: TRBV5-1
D gene: .
J gene: TRBJ2-2
clone size: few
CDR3 protein: CASSARRETSNTGELFF
CDR3 DNA: TGCGCCAGCAGCGCTCGTCGGGAAACTTCGAACACCGGGGAGCTGTTTTTT

V gene: TRBV6-2/TRBV6-3
D gene: TRBD1
J gene: TRBJ2-1
clone size: once
CDR3 protein: CASTAGTGVGEQFF
CDR3 DNA: TGTGCCAGCACCGCCGGGACAGGGGTTGGTGAGCAGTTCTTC

V gene: TRBV6-2/TRBV6-3
D gene: .
J gene: TRBJ2-7
clone size: .
CDR3 protein: CASSVFYEQYF
CDR3 DNA: TGTGCCAGCAGTGTGTTTTACGAGCAGTACTTC